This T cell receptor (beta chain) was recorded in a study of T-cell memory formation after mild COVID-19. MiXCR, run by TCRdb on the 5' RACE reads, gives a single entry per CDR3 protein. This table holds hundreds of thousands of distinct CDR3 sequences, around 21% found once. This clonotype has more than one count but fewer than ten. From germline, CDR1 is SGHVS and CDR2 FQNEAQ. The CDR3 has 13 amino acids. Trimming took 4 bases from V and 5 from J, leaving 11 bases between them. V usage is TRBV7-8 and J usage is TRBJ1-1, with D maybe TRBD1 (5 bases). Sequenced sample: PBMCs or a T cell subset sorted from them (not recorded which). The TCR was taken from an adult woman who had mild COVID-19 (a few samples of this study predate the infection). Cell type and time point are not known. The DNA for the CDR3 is TGTGCCAGCAGCTCGACAGACGAAACTGAAGCTTTCTTT. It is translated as CASSSTDETEAFF.